The clone carrying this T cell receptor (beta chain) showed up just a few times. The Seattle patients joined while their infection was active and were tracked longitudinally afterward. Data came from immunoSEQ multiplex PCR; TCRdb stores just in-frame clones and leaves some out. The sample records fewer than 450,000 clones, roughly 86% being singletons. This specimen comes from a study of blood T cell repertoires in COVID-19. The wider study: From T cells, B-cell-depleted T cells, or PBMCs came the material, which was cDNA or gDNA.

Trimming left V 8 bases short and J 0 bases short, with 13 bases between. In germline, CDR1 is SEHNR, CDR2 FQNEAQ (reference sequence). This CDR3 has 14 residues. The chain recombines TRBV7-9 with TRBJ1-2; possibly TRBD1 for D (6 bases). This clonotype originated in a woman aged 70-85 years with COVID-19, enrolled during active disease. Specimen: peripheral blood. The CDR3 loop is CASLRGGSNYGYTF. CDR3 bases: TGTGCCAGCCTCAGGGGCGGTTCTAACTATGGCTACACCTTC. Using reference TRBV7-9 and TRBJ1-2 for the parts outside the CDR3, the full variable domain is DTGVSQNPRHKITKRGQNVTFRCDPISEHNRLYWYRQTLGQGPEFLTYFQNEAQLEKSRLLSDRFSAERPKGSFSTLEIQRTEQGDSAMYLCASLRGGSNYGYTFGSGTRLTVV.